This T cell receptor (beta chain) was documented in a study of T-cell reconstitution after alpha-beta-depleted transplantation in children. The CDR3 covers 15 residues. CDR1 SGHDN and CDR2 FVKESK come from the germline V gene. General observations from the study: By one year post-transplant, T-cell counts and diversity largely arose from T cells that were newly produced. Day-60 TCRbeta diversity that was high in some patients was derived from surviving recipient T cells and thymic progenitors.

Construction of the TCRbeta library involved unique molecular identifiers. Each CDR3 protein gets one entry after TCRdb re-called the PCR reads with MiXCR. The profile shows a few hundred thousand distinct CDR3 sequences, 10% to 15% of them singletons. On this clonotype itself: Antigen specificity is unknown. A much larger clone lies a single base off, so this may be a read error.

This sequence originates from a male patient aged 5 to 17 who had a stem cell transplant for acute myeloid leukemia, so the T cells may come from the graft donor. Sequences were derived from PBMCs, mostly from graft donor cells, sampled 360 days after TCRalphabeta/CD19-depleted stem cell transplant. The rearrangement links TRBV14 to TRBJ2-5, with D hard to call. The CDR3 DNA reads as TGTGCCAGAAGCCAAGATGCCCGGAGTATGGAGACCCAGTACTTC. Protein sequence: CARSQDARSMETQYF.